A selection of T cell receptor beta chains follows, all from one sample in a study of cytomegalovirus exposure and HLA in healthy donors. Clones were read by immunoSEQ multiplex PCR, and TCRdb kept only the in-frame ones, dropping some. The sample contains about 92,000 clones, approximately 85% of which appear only once. The sequenced sample was PBMCs. Receptor source: a young woman in good health and CMV-seropositive. Each CDR3 is given with its conserved first and last residue. A D gene is named only where the DNA matches it firmly. Rows may omit the clone size; those that give it use once, few, many or a size class.

NA	NA	TRBV25-1	TRBJ2-5	CASSETADQYF	TGTGCCAGCAGTGAAACGGCGGATCAGTACTTC
NA	NA	TRBV11-2	TRBJ2-3	CASSLGGTDTQYF	TGTGCCAGCAGCTTAGGCGGGACCGATACGCAGTATTTT
TRBD2	NA	TRBV27	TRBJ2-1	CASSPSGTSSYNEQFF	TGTGCCAGCAGTCCGTCCGGGACTAGCTCCTACAATGAGCAGTTCTTC
TRBD2	NA	TRBV9	TRBJ2-5	CASSKSVGLAGAEETQYF	TGTGCCAGCAGCAAATCAGTGGGACTAGCGGGAGCCGAAGAGACCCAGTACTTC
NA	NA	TRBV6-1	TRBJ1-5	CASKESYQPQHF	TGTGCCAGCAAGGAGAGTTATCAGCCCCAGCATTTT
TRBD1	once	TRBV27	TRBJ1-2	CASSYTGAPGYTF	TGTGCCAGCAGTTACACAGGGGCGCCTGGCTACACCTTC
NA	few	TRBV27	TRBJ1-2	CASSQGEGLYGYTF	TGTGCCAGCAGCCAAGGGGAGGGACTCTATGGCTACACCTTC
TRBD2	once	TRBV7-3	TRBJ2-1	CASSLTYGLAGGNHEQFF	TGTGCCAGCAGCTTAACGTACGGACTAGCGGGAGGGAACCATGAGCAGTTCTTC
TRBD1	NA	TRBV18	TRBJ1-2	CASSSGQGAWDGYTF	TGTGCCAGCTCATCCGGACAGGGGGCCTGGGATGGCTACACCTTC
NA	NA	TRBV19	TRBJ1-2	CASSTDRESYGYTF	TGTGCCAGTAGTACGGACAGAGAAAGCTATGGCTACACCTTC
NA	NA	TRBV29-1	TRBJ2-1	CSVPPSQGPESSYNEQFF	TGCAGCGTTCCCCCCTCTCAGGGCCCCGAGAGCTCCTACAATGAGCAGTTCTTC
NA	NA	TRBV5-1	TRBJ1-2	CASKDQEANYGYTF	TGCGCCAGTAAAGATCAGGAGGCAAACTATGGCTACACCTTC
NA	NA	TRBV2	TRBJ1-3	CASSEHSSGNTIYF	TGTGCCAGCAGTGAACACAGCTCTGGAAACACCATATATTTT
NA	NA	TRBV29-1	TRBJ2-5	CSAEETQYF	TGCAGCGCAGAAGAGACCCAGTACTTC
NA	NA	TRBV19	TRBJ1-5	CASSIQEGSNQPQHF	TGTGCCAGTAGTATACAGGAAGGTAGCAATCAGCCCCAGCATTTT
NA	NA	TRBV28	TRBJ1-5	CASSSAGQPQHF	TGTGCCAGCAGTTCCGCCGGTCAGCCCCAGCATTTT
TRBD1	NA	TRBV27	TRBJ1-4	CASSRTGYNEKLFF	TGTGCCAGCAGTCGGACAGGGTATAATGAAAAACTGTTTTTT
NA	NA	TRBV27	TRBJ2-5	CASSPYSPGVETQYF	TGTGCCAGCAGTCCTTACAGCCCAGGGGTAGAGACCCAGTACTTC
NA	NA	TRBV28	TRBJ1-2	CASSLGGAQGYTF	TGTGCCAGCAGTTTAGGGGGGGCCCAGGGCTACACCTTC
TRBD2	NA	TRBV6-5	TRBJ2-1	CATGLAGVHEQFF	TGTGCCACCGGACTAGCGGGAGTTCATGAGCAGTTCTTC
NA	few	TRBV9	TRBJ2-2	CASSAGTRTGELFF	TGTGCCAGCAGCGCCGGGACAAGAACCGGGGAGCTGTTTTTT
NA	NA	TRBV6-5	TRBJ1-1	CASSYWQGDTEAFF	TGTGCCAGCAGTTACTGGCAGGGCGACACTGAAGCTTTCTTT
NA	NA	TRBV5-1	TRBJ2-2	CASSHFRGELFF	TGCGCCAGCAGCCACTTCCGGGGGGAGCTGTTTTTT
NA	NA	TRBV30	TRBJ1-5	CAWAQPRGQPQHF	TGTGCCTGGGCCCAACCCCGAGGGCAGCCCCAGCATTTT
TRBD1	once	TRBV7-3	TRBJ1-1	CASSIDRENTEAFF	TGTGCCAGCAGCATCGACAGGGAGAACACTGAAGCTTTCTTT
TRBD2	NA	TRBV9	TRBJ2-7	CASSKSGDGRSYEQYF	TGTGCCAGCAGCAAAAGCGGGGATGGGCGTTCCTACGAGCAGTACTTC
TRBD1	NA	TRBV6-6	TRBJ1-4	CASSYGQGETEKLFF	TGTGCCAGCAGTTACGGACAGGGTGAAACCGAAAAACTGTTTTTT
TRBD2	once	TRBV7-9	TRBJ2-1	CASSPTSGSDEQFF	TGTGCCAGCAGCCCTACTAGCGGGAGTGATGAGCAGTTCTTC
TRBD2	NA	TRBV6-4	TRBJ2-2	CASRTSGRNTGELFF	TGTGCCAGCAGAACTAGCGGGAGAAACACCGGGGAGCTGTTTTTT
NA	NA	TRBV18	TRBJ2-3	CASSHSTDTQYF	TGTGCCAGCTCCCACTCCACAGATACGCAGTATTTT
NA	NA	TRBV7-9	TRBJ2-3	CASSSRMGGPTSTDTQYF	TGTGCCAGCAGCTCCCGAATGGGGGGGCCGACTAGCACAGATACGCAGTATTTT
TRBD2	NA	TRBV2	TRBJ2-1	CASKVTSGRFAQFF	TGTGCCAGCAAGGTGACTAGCGGGAGGTTCGCACAGTTCTTC
TRBD1	few	TRBV6-1	TRBJ1-2	CASMGQVASYGYTF	TGTGCCAGCATGGGACAGGTGGCGTCCTATGGCTACACCTTC
NA	NA	TRBV5-1	TRBJ1-1	CASSLLAGMNTEAFF	TGCGCCAGCAGCTTGCTCGCGGGGATGAACACTGAAGCTTTCTTT
NA	NA	TRBV28	TRBJ1-2	CASSFGGQRSYGYTF	TGTGCCAGCAGTTTTGGAGGGCAAAGATCCTATGGCTACACCTTC
NA	few	TRBV5-6	TRBJ1-1	CASSEAGEGNTEAFF	TGTGCCAGCAGCGAAGCAGGGGAGGGGAACACTGAAGCTTTCTTT
NA	NA	TRBV5-6	TRBJ2-7	CASSRGLEQYF	TGTGCCAGCAGCCGCGGACTCGAGCAGTACTTC
NA	NA	TRBV9	TRBJ1-1	CASSVGGKENTEAFF	TGTGCCAGCAGCGTTGGGGGGAAGGAGAACACTGAAGCTTTCTTT
NA	NA	TRBV29-1	TRBJ1-1	CSVEYGGETEAFF	TGCAGCGTTGAATATGGGGGGGAAACTGAAGCTTTCTTT
NA	NA	TRBV7-8	TRBJ2-1	CASSPGANPDNEQFF	TGTGCCAGCAGCCCAGGGGCAAACCCAGACAATGAGCAGTTCTTC